The sequence of this T cell receptor (beta chain) was determined in a study of T cell repertoires in cytomegalovirus infection. As for the study in general: The public TCR beta signatures pointed to both CMV infection and matching HLA type.

TCRdb ran MiXCR on the reads and lists one entry per CDR3 protein. The sample yields approximately 500,000 distinct CDR3 sequences, approximately 10% seen once. This clonotype was seen repeatedly, ten times or more. The antigen is undetermined. Overall study results and limits: Of the TCR beta families, the public ones yielded a cumulative frequency that identified carriers of CMV plus the relevant HLA. Across the ex vivo response, the dominant clonotypes were HLA-C-restricted CMV-specific TCR beta clonotypes.

CDR1 MDHEN and CDR2 SYDVKM come from the germline V gene. Trimming shortened V by 3 bases and J by 10 bases, and 7 bases separated the two germline ends. The CDR3 runs 12 residues. Sequenced material: PBMCs. This TCR was recovered from a human donor in good health (CMV status not recorded). Some clones in this sample may be carry-over from other donors' samples. The chain has TRBV28 and TRBJ1-6; D is undetermined. In nucleotides, the CDR3 is TGTGCCAGCAGTTTTTCTTCCTCACCCCTCCACTTT. It is translated as CASSFSSSPLHF.